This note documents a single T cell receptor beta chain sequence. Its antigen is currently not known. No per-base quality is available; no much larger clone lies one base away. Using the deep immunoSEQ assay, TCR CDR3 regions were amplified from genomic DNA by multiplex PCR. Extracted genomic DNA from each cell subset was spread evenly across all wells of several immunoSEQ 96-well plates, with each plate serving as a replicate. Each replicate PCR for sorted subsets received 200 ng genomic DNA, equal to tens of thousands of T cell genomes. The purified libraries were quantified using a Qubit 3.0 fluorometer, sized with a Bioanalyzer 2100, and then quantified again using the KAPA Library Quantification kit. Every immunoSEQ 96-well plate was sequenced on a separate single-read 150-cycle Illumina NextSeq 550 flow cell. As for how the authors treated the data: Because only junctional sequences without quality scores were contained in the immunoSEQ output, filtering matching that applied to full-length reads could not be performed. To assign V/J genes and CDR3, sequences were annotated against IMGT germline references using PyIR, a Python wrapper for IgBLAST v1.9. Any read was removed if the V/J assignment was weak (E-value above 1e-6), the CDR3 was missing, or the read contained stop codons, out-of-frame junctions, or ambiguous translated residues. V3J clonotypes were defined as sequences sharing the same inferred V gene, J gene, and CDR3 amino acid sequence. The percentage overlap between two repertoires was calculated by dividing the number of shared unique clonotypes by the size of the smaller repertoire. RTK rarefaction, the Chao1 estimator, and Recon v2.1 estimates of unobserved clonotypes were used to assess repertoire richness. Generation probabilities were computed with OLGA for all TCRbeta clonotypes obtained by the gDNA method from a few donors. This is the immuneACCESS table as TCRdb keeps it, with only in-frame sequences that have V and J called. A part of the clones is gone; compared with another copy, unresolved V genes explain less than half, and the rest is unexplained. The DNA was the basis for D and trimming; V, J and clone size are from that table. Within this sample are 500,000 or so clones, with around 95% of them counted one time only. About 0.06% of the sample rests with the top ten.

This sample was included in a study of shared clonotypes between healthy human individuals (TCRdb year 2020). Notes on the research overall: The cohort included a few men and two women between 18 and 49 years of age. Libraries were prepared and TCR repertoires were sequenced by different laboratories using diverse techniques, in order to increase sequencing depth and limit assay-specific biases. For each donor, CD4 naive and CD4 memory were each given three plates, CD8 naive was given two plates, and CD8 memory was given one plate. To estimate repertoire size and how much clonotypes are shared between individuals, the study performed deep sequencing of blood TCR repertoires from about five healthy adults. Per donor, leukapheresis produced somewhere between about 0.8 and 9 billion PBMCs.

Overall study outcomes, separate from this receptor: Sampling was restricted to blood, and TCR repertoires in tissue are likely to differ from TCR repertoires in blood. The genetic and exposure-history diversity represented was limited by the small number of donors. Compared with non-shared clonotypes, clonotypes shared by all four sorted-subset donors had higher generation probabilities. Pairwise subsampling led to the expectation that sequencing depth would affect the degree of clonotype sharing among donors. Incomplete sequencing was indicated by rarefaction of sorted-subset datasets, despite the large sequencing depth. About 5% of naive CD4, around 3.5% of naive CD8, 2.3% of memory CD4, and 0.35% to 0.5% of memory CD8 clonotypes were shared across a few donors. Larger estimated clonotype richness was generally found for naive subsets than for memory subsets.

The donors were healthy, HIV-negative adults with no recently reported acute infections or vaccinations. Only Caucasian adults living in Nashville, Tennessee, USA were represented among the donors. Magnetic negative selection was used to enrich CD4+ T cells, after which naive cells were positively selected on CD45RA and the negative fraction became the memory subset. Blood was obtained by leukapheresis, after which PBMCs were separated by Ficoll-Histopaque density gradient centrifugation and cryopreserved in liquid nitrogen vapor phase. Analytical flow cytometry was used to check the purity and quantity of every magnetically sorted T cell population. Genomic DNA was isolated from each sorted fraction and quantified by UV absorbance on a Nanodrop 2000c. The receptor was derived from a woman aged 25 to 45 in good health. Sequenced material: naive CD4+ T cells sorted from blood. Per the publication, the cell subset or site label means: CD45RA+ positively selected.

The DNA reads TGCAGCGCCGGGACGGCTCTGAACACTGAAGCTTTCTTT. This yields the protein CSAGTALNTEAFF. The sequence is built from TRBV29-1 and TRBJ1-1, and perhaps TRBD1 as D gene, on 5 matching bases. The germline V gene supplies CDR1 SQVTM and CDR2 ANQGSEA. The V end loses 7 bases and the J end loses 0 bases, and a stretch of 12 bases separates them. The CDR3 starts with the cysteine, ends with the phenylalanine, and has 13 residues. CDR3 DNA is the only sequence kept; it has 39 bases, read in frame from the first base.